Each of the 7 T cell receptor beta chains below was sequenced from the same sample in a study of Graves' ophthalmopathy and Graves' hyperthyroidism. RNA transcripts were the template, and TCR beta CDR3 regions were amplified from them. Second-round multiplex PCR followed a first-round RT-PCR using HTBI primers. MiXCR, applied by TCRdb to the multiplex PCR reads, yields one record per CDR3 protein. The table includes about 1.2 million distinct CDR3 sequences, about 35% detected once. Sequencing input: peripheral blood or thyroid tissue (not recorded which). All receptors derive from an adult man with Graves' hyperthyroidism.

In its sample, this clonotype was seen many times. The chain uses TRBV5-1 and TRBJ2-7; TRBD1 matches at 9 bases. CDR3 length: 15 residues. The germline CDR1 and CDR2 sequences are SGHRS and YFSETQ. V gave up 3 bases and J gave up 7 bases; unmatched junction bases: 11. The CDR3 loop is CASSWGQGGPKEQYF. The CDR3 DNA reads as TGCGCCAGCAGCTGGGGACAGGGCGGTCCTAAGGAGCAGTACTTC.

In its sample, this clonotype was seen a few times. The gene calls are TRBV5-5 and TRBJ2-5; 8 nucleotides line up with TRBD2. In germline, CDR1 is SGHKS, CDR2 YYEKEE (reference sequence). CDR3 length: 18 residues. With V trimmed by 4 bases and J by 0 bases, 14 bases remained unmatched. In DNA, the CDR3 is TGTGCCAGCAGCCCCAATAGCGGGACGGTTTGGTACCAAGAGACCCAGTACTTC. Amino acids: CASSPNSGTVWYQETQYF.

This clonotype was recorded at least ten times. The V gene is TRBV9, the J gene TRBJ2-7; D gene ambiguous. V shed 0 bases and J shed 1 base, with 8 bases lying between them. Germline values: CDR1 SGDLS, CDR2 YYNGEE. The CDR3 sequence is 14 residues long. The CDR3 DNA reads TGTGCCAGCAGCGTAGGGGTCGGATCCTACGAGCAGTACTTC. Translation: CASSVGVGSYEQYF.

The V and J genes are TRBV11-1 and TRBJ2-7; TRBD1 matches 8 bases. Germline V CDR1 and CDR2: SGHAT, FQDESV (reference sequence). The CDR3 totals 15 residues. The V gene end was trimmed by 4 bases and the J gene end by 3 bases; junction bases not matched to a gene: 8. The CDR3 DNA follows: TGTGCCAGCAGCTCAACCGGGACAGGAAACTACGAGCAGTACTTC. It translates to CASSSTGTGNYEQYF.

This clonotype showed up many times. The CDR3 reads CASRATGTAFF. The CDR3 DNA reads TGTGCCAGCAGGGCGACAGGGACGGCTTTCTTT. The chain carries TRBV6-5 and TRBJ1-1; 7 nucleotides agree with TRBD1. The CDR3 is made up of 11 amino acids. Germline V gives CDR1 MNHEY, CDR2 SVGAGI. The V segment lost 6 bases and the J segment 11 bases; nucleotides outside the gene matches: 6.

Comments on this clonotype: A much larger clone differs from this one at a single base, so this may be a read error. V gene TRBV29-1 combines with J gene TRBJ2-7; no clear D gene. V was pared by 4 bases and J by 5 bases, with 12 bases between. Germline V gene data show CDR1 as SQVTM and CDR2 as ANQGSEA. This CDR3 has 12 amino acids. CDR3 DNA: TGCAGCGTTGGGCACACTTCCGACGAGCAGTACTTC. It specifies CSVGHTSDEQYF.

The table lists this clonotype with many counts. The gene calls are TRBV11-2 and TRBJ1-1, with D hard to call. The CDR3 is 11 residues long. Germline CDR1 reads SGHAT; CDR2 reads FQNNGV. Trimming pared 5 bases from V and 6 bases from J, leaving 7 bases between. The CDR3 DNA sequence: TGTGCCAGCAGCCCTCTTTCTGAAGCTTTCTTT. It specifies CASSPLSEAFF.